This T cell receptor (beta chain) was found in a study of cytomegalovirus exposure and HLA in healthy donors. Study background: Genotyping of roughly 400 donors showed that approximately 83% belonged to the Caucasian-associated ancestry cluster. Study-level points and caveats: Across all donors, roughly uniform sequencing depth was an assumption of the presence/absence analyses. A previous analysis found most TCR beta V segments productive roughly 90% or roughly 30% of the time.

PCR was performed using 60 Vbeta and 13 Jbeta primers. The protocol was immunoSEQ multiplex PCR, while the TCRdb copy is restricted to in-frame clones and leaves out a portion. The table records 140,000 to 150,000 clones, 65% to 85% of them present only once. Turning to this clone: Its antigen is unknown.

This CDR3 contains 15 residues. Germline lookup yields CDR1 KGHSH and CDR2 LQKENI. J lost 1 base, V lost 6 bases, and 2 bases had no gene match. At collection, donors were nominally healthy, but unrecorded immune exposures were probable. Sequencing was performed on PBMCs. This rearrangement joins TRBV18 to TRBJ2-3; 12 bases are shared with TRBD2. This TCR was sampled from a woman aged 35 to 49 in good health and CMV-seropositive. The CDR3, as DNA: TGTGCCAGCTCGAGGACTAGCGGGGGCACAGATACGCAGTATTTT. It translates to CASSRTSGGTDTQYF.